This passage covers 24 T cell receptor beta chains from one sample sequenced in a study of cytomegalovirus exposure and HLA in healthy donors. 13 Jbeta primers and 60 Vbeta primers were used for the PCR. Clones were sequenced by immunoSEQ multiplex PCR, and TCRdb holds only the in-frame ones, with some missing. The sample contains about 89,000 clones, less than 70% of which appear only once. The sequenced sample consisted of PBMCs. The receptors were sampled from a human donor in good health.

The chain combines TRBV19 with TRBJ2-7; 11 bases map to TRBD1. The CDR3 length is 15 residues. Germline trimming cut 5 bases from V and 3 bases from J; bases unmatched to any gene: 6. The germline V gene has CDR1 LNHDA and CDR2 SQIVND (reference sequence). The CDR3 protein is CASSFGTGGGYEQYF. The CDR3 nucleotides read TGTGCCAGTAGTTTCGGGACAGGGGGTGGCTACGAGCAGTACTTC.

This clone was found a few times. The rearrangement links TRBV5-6 to TRBJ1-1; D is unresolved. Looked up from germline, CDR1 is SGHDT and CDR2 is YYEEEE. Trimming shortened V by 1 base and J by 3 bases, and 13 bases separated the two germline ends. The CDR3 loop spans 15 amino acids. The CDR3 DNA sequence: TGTGCCAGCAGCTTGAAGGCCTCCGGGGACACTGAAGCTTTCTTT. Translated, it gives CASSLKASGDTEAFF.

The chain links TRBV7-6 to TRBJ1-4; a possible D gene is TRBD1 (5 bases). Trimming shortened V by 5 bases and J by 4 bases, and 14 bases separated the two germline ends. The V gene's germline CDR1 is SGHVS and CDR2 FNYEAQ. There are 15 residues in the CDR3. The CDR3 sequence is CASSGRGGFNEKLFF. The CDR3 DNA sequence: TGTGCCAGCAGCGGAAGGGGAGGGTTTAATGAAAAACTGTTTTTT.

This clone occurred a few times. The chain joins TRBV29-1 to TRBJ2-7; D unresolved. The CDR3 contains 10 residues. The germline V gene encodes CDR1 SQVTM and CDR2 ANQGSEA. The ends were cut back, 4 bases at V and 4 bases at J, with 5 bases in the middle. The CDR3 reads CSVGSYEQYF. The CDR3 DNA follows: TGCAGCGTTGGCAGTTACGAGCAGTACTTC.

This clone was detected a few times. The chain is built from TRBV18 and TRBJ2-7; 7 bases map to TRBD1. The V and J ends lost 4 bases and 5 bases, in that order; junction bases with no gene match: 5. Germline V gene data show CDR1 as KGHSH and CDR2 as LQKENI. The CDR3 has 13 residues. As DNA, the CDR3 is TGTGCCAGCTCACTCATCGACAGGGACGAGCAGTACTTC. This encodes CASSLIDRDEQYF.

J is TRBJ2-3 and V is TRBV7-8; 12 bases are shared with TRBD2. Germline V lookup: CDR1 SGHVS, CDR2 FQNEAQ. V shed 3 bases and J 0 bases; nucleotides not matched to a gene: 7. There are 18 residues in the CDR3. Written as DNA, the CDR3 is TGTGCCAGCAGCTTTACTAGCGGGGGGCAGGGGAGCACAGATACGCAGTATTTT. Protein sequence: CASSFTSGGQGSTDTQYF.

This clone was recorded a few times. The chain has TRBV7-6 and TRBJ2-2; D is ambiguous. The ends were cut back, 5 bases at V and 0 bases at J, with 16 bases in the middle. The CDR3 runs 17 residues. Germline CDR1 reads SGHVS; CDR2 reads FNYEAQ. This chain's CDR3 is CASSPPPGTANTGELFF. CDR3 DNA: TGTGCCAGCAGCCCACCCCCAGGCACTGCGAACACCGGGGAGCTGTTTTTT.

This clone was recorded only once. The J gene is TRBJ2-7, the V gene TRBV18; 7 bases agree with TRBD1. The CDR3 sequence is 16 residues long. The V and J ends lost 4 bases and 3 bases, in that order; junction bases with no gene match: 12. Germline assignment: CDR1 KGHSH and CDR2 LQKENI. The DNA of the CDR3 is TGTGCCAGCTCACAAGGGACAGCCTTCTACTACTACGAGCAGTACTTC. This translates into CASSQGTAFYYYEQYF.

V usage is TRBV2 and J usage is TRBJ1-2; TRBD1 is a possible D gene (6 bases). V lost 7 bases and J lost 5, with 11 bases in between. Germline V gene sequence: CDR1 SNHLY, CDR2 FYNNEI. The CDR3 spans 12 residues. The CDR3: CASTIGQYGYTF. In nucleotides, the CDR3 is TGTGCCAGCACCATCGGACAGTATGGCTACACCTTC.

This sequence joins TRBV6-5 and TRBJ1-2; D is ambiguous. CDR3 length: 12 residues. The germline V gene has CDR1 MNHEY and CDR2 SVGAGI. V lost 6 bases to trimming and J lost 2 bases, with 7 bases between them. The CDR3 is CASSQANYGYTF. CDR3 coding DNA: TGTGCCAGCAGCCAGGCAAACTATGGCTACACCTTC.

This rearrangement joins TRBV9 to TRBJ1-5; 7 bases agree with TRBD1. The germline CDR1 and CDR2 sequences are SGDLS and YYNGEE. Germline trimming cut 3 bases from V and 2 bases from J; bases unmatched to any gene: 5. The CDR3 runs to 15 residues. The DNA of the CDR3 is TGTGCCAGCAGCGCGGACGGACAGGGCAATCAGCCCCAGCATTTT. Protein: CASSADGQGNQPQHF.

The chain links TRBV6-5 to TRBJ2-3, with a weak D call TRBD2 (6 bases). This CDR3 comprises 14 residues. The V end was cut by 4 bases, the J end by 4 bases, with 12 bases between. Germline loops: CDR1 MNHEY, CDR2 SVGAGI. The CDR3 coding sequence is TGTGCCAGCAGTTTACGACCGGGAGCAGATACGCAGTATTTT. Protein: CASSLRPGADTQYF.

The gene calls are TRBV7-2 and TRBJ2-5; 9 bases are a match to TRBD2. The V segment lost 1 base and the J segment 4 bases; nucleotides outside the gene matches: 4. Germline values: CDR1 SGHTA, CDR2 FQGNSA. This CDR3 is built from 15 residues. The CDR3 DNA reads as TGTGCCAGCAGCTTAGAGTTAGCGGGGGTAGAGACCCAGTACTTC. Its protein product is CASSLELAGVETQYF.

The chain links TRBV9 to TRBJ1-1; TRBD1 is a possible D gene (5 bases). The CDR3 contains 13 residues. The germline CDR1 and CDR2 sequences are SGDLS and YYNGEE. V was trimmed by 4 bases and J by 6 bases, leaving 13 bases between them. The CDR3 is CASSTQGLAEAFF. CDR3 bases: TGTGCCAGCAGCACCCAGGGATTGGCTGAAGCTTTCTTT.

Comments on this clone: A junction end diverges from the germline sequence, so it may reflect a read error. The chain is built from TRBV5-3 and TRBJ1-3; the D gene is possibly TRBD1 (6 bases). TRBV5-3 is annotated as an ORF whose role is uncertain. The CDR3 is made up of 10 amino acids. The CDR3 protein is CARSSDRLKF. The DNA of the CDR3 is TGTGCCAGAAGTTCGGACAGATTAAAATTT.

The chain is built from TRBV6-4 and TRBJ2-7, with TRBD2 matching over 9 bases. Germline assignment: CDR1 MRHNA and CDR2 SNTAGT. The CDR3 runs 15 residues. V trimming: 2 bases; J trimming: 3 bases; junction bases outside the gene matches: 5. The CDR3 region is CASSDGAGGIYEQYF. In nucleotides, the CDR3 is TGTGCCAGCAGTGACGGGGCGGGGGGGATCTACGAGCAGTACTTC.

The V call is TRBV9, the J call TRBJ2-2; D is ambiguous. Looked up from germline, CDR1 is SGDLS and CDR2 is YYNGEE. The CDR3 sequence is 15 residues long. Trimming removed 0 bases from V and 2 bases from J, with 8 bases in between. The CDR3 spells CASSVGPGNTGELFF. CDR3 DNA sequence: TGTGCCAGCAGCGTAGGGCCGGGTAACACCGGGGAGCTGTTTTTT.

This clone was picked up a small number of times. Written as DNA, the CDR3 is TGCGCCAGCAGTGTGGTTAGCAGCGGGGGAGAGACCCAGTACTTC. This codes for CASSVVSSGGETQYF. J is TRBJ2-5 and V is TRBV10-2; TRBD2 agrees at 8 bases. J gave up 4 bases and V 4 bases, and 8 bases lay outside the gene matches. The CDR3 is 15 amino acids. Germline CDR1 WSHSY, CDR2 SAAADI.

The chain carries TRBV19 and TRBJ2-7; 7 nucleotides align to TRBD2. The CDR3 has 14 residues. Germline CDR1 LNHDA, CDR2 SQIVND (reference sequence). J gave up 6 bases and V 8 bases, and 13 bases lay outside the gene matches. The DNA of the CDR3 is TGTGCCAGTTCTCTGGAGGGAGGGTTTCGCGAGCAGTACTTC. Translated, it gives CASSLEGGFREQYF.

V and J are TRBV4-3 and TRBJ1-4, with D possibly being TRBD1 (5 bases). The CDR3 is 14 amino acids. V dropped 4 bases and J dropped 5 bases, with 11 bases sitting between them. Germline V gives CDR1 LGHNA, CDR2 YSLEER. In nucleotides, the CDR3 is TGCGCCAGCAGCCGTACAGGCCCAAATGAAAAACTGTTTTTT. It yields the protein CASSRTGPNEKLFF.

The chain couples TRBV5-6 to TRBJ1-4; no reliable D call. Trimming pared 3 bases from V and 7 bases from J, leaving 19 bases between. The CDR3 is 16 residues long. Looked up from germline, CDR1 is SGHDT and CDR2 is YYEEEE. DNA for the CDR3: TGTGCCAGCAGCTCCCGCGCGGCCGAGGGATCTGAAAAACTGTTTTTT. Its protein is CASSSRAAEGSEKLFF.

The rearrangement uses TRBV15 and TRBJ1-2, with 9 bases fitting TRBD1. The V gene end was trimmed by 1 base and the J gene end by 4 bases; junction bases not matched to a gene: 4. The CDR3 runs 15 residues. The germline gives CDR1 LNHNV, CDR2 YYDKDF (reference sequence). CDR3 in amino acids: CATSRVGQGTYGYTF. The CDR3, as DNA: TGTGCCACCAGCAGAGTCGGACAGGGGACCTATGGCTACACCTTC.

About this clone: One junction end disagrees with the germline gene, perhaps due to a read error. The V and J genes are TRBV11-3 and TRBJ2-5; D ambiguous. The DNA end is more similar to TRBJ2-7, so the J call may be wrong. The CDR3 totals 11 residues. Germline CDR1 is SGHNT and CDR2 is YENEEA. The CDR3 DNA follows: TGTGCCAGCAGTTTAGTACGCGAGCAGTACTTC. Amino acids: CASSLVREQYF.

This sequence joins TRBV19 and TRBJ2-3; 10 bases are shared with TRBD1. The V gene's germline CDR1 is LNHDA and CDR2 SQIVND (reference sequence). This CDR3 is built from 14 residues. Trimming cost V 9 bases and J 1 base; bases outside gene matches: 4. The CDR3 here is CASRDRGRTDTQYF. The DNA of the CDR3 is TGTGCCAGCCGGGACAGGGGCCGCACAGATACGCAGTATTTT.